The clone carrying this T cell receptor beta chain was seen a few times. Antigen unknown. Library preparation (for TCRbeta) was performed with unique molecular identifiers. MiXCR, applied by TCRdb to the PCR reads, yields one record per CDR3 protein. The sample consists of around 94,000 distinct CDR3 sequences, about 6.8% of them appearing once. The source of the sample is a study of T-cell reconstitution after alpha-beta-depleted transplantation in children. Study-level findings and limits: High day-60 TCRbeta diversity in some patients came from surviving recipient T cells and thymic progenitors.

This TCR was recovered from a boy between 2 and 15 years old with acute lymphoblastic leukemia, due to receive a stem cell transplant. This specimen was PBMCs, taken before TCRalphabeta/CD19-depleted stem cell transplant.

CDR3 sequence reads: CSAAELVPNQETQYF. CDR3 in DNA: TGCAGTGCAGCCGAACTAGTACCGAATCAAGAGACCCAGTACTTC. The genes are TRBV20-1 and TRBJ2-5, with a tentative D call TRBD2 (5 bases). The CDR3 is 15 amino acids. Germline CDR1 DFQATT, CDR2 SNEGSKA (reference sequence). Trimming took 6 bases from V and 2 from J, leaving 19 bases between them.